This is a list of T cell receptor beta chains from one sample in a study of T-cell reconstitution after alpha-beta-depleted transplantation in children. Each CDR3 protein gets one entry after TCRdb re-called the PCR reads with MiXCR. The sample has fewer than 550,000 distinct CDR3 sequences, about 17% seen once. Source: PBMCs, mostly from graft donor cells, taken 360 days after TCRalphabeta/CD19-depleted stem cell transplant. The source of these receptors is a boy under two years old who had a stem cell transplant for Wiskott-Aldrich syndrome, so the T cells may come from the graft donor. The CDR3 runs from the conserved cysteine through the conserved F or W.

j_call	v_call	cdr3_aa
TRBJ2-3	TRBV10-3	CATCKGQGVYTQYF
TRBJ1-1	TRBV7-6	CASSAQRGTEAFF
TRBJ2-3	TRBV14	CASSHHPRADTQYF
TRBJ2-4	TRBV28	CASSSSPARLLAKNIQYF
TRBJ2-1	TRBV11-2	CASSLEWRGYNEQFF
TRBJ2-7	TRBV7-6	CASSLAKGYEQYF
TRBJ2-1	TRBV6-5	CASSYAVTGVGYNEQFF
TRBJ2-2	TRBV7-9	CASSLVTASGELFF
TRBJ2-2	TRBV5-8	CASSLGRERELFF
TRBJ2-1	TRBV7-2	CASINPAARDGEQFF
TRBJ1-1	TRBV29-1	CSVGDSPNTEAFF
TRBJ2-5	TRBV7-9	CASTERGGLETQYF
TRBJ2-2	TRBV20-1	CSAQLANLGGELFF
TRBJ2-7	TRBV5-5	CASSLGQGMHEQYF
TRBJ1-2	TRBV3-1	CASSQEWTHGYTF
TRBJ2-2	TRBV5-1	CASSLYRLAGGELFF
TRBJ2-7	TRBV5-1	CASSEFGLRYEQYF
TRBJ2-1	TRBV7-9	CASSLDPGSDEQFF